What follows describes a single T cell receptor beta chain. Only in-frame clones appear in the TCRdb table, and some are missing; sequencing was by immunoSEQ multiplex PCR. Of approximately 200,000 clones listed, approximately 90% were seen once; the top ten hold 2.7%. The sample is drawn from a study of blood T cell repertoires in COVID-19. Background on the study: The United States, Italy and Spain provided the acute and convalescent COVID-19 samples. PBMCs, B-cell-depleted T cells, or T cells were the source of the cDNA or gDNA that made up the material.

This CDR3 is 15 amino acids long. The V gene end was trimmed by 5 bases and the J gene end by 6 bases; junction bases not matched to a gene: 9. Per germline, CDR1 SEHNR and CDR2 FQNEAQ (reference sequence). The rearrangement links TRBV7-9 to TRBJ2-7, with TRBD1 matching over 11 bases. The sequence was obtained from a man aged 25 to 40 with COVID-19, enrolled during active disease. Sequencing was carried out using peripheral blood. The CDR3 coding sequence is TGTGCCAGCAGCAATAAGGACAGGGGGCAATCCGAGCAGTACTTC. As protein: CASSNKDRGQSEQYF.